A selection of T cell receptor beta chains follows, all from one sample in a study of T-cell reconstitution after alpha-beta-depleted transplantation in children. TCRdb redid the calling of the PCR reads with MiXCR, one entry per CDR3 protein. This table holds about 340,000 distinct CDR3 sequences, around a tenth found once. Sequences were derived from PBMCs from the stem cell graft donor, sampled from the stem cell graft. The receptors derive from a human donor who donated a stem cell graft to a child with acute lymphoblastic leukemia. The CDR3 runs from the conserved cysteine through the conserved F or W. The D gene is left open where the match is weak. Expanded clones are given a class, and other clones once, few, many or no size at all.

v_gene	d_gene	j_gene	abundance	CDR3aa	CDR3nt
TRBV24-1	TRBD2	TRBJ2-1	few	CATSDPLAGGPNEQFF	TGTGCCACCAGTGATCCCCTAGCGGGAGGGCCAAATGAGCAGTTCTTC
TRBV11-2	NA	TRBJ1-2	NA	CASSPLGAQGNDYGYTF	TGTGCCAGCAGCCCCTTAGGAGCCCAGGGGAATGACTATGGCTACACCTTC
TRBV29-1	NA	TRBJ2-5	many	CSVEDRGRRETQYF	TGCAGCGTTGAAGATCGAGGGCGTCGGGAGACCCAGTACTTC
TRBV4-1	NA	TRBJ2-7	NA	CASSQGFEQYF	TGCGCCAGCAGCCAAGGGTTCGAGCAGTACTTC
TRBV9	NA	TRBJ2-1	many	CARVFGGYNEQFF	TGTGCCAGGGTATTTGGGGGTTACAATGAGCAGTTCTTC
TRBV7-9	TRBD2	TRBJ2-5	few	CASSSTSGETQYF	TGTGCCAGCAGCTCGACTAGCGGGGAGACCCAGTACTTC
TRBV28	NA	TRBJ2-7	NA	CASRGSTANSYEQYF	TGTGCCAGCAGGGGGAGTACAGCCAATTCCTACGAGCAGTACTTC
TRBV27	NA	TRBJ1-6	few	CASSLGRPYNSPLHF	TGTGCCAGCAGTTTAGGACGGCCGTATAATTCACCCCTCCACTTT
TRBV20-1	TRBD1	TRBJ1-2	many	CSATGGYGYTF	TGCAGTGCCACAGGGGGCTATGGCTACACCTTC
TRBV28	TRBD1	TRBJ2-5	NA	CASNYHDRVGATQYF	TGTGCCAGCAATTATCACGACAGGGTGGGGGCGACCCAGTACTTC
TRBV4-2	TRBD2	TRBJ2-3	once	CASSQVTSGRIDTQYF	TGTGCCAGCAGCCAAGTTACTAGCGGGAGAATAGATACGCAGTATTTT
TRBV5-1	TRBD2	TRBJ2-1	few	CASSFGVAGNNEQFF	TGCGCCAGCAGTTTCGGGGTAGCGGGAAATAATGAGCAGTTCTTC
TRBV4-3	NA	TRBJ2-3	NA	CASSQDRPGVSDTQYF	TGCGCCAGCAGCCAAGATCGACCGGGAGTATCAGATACGCAGTATTTT
TRBV27	NA	TRBJ1-4	few	CASSSYGGGEKLFF	TGTGCCAGCAGCTCTTACGGGGGCGGGGAAAAACTGTTTTTT
TRBV5-1	NA	TRBJ2-1	NA	CASSLDRGPYNEQFF	TGCGCCAGCAGCTTGGATCGGGGTCCCTACAATGAGCAGTTCTTC
TRBV29-1	NA	TRBJ2-3	NA	CSFESTDTQYF	TGCAGCTTCGAGAGCACAGATACGCAGTATTTT
TRBV6-5	TRBD1	TRBJ1-4	many	CASSYGTGLEKLFF	TGTGCCAGCAGTTACGGGACAGGGCTTGAAAAACTGTTTTTT
TRBV7-8	NA	TRBJ2-3	NA	CASSPGTLDTQYF	TGTGCCAGCAGCCCAGGGACTCTAGATACGCAGTATTTT
TRBV20-1	NA	TRBJ2-1	few	CSARTAHEQFF	TGCAGTGCTAGAACAGCCCATGAGCAGTTCTTC
TRBV6-5	NA	TRBJ2-7	many	CASRGGRYEQYF	TGTGCCAGCAGAGGGGGGAGGTACGAGCAGTACTTC
TRBV20-1	NA	TRBJ1-5	NA	CSARDPRGWSNQPQHF	TGCAGTGCTAGAGATCCCAGGGGCTGGAGCAATCAGCCCCAGCATTTT
TRBV7-2	NA	TRBJ2-3	few	CASTWASSTDTQYF	TGTGCCAGCACGTGGGCCTCTAGCACAGATACGCAGTATTTT
TRBV20-1	NA	TRBJ1-5	many	CSAQNPVGGNQPQHF	TGCAGTGCCCAAAACCCAGTTGGGGGCAATCAGCCCCAGCATTTT
TRBV7-2	NA	TRBJ2-3	few	CASTKYGAYTGTQYF	TGTGCCAGCACCAAATACGGGGCCTACACGGGTACGCAGTATTTT
TRBV3-1	NA	TRBJ1-1	few	CASSHAGSGNTEAFF	TGTGCCAGCAGCCATGCGGGATCCGGGAACACTGAAGCTTTCTTT
TRBV12-3/TRBV12-4	TRBD2	TRBJ2-5	few	CASYPTRAPSGSETQYF	TGTGCCAGCTACCCGACGAGGGCGCCTAGCGGGAGTGAGACCCAGTACTTC
TRBV12-3/TRBV12-4	NA	TRBJ2-1	NA	CASSLGESGEFF	TGTGCCAGCAGTTTAGGAGAATCGGGGGAGTTCTTC
TRBV7-2	NA	TRBJ2-5	many	CASSFSLQETQYF	TGTGCCAGCAGCTTTAGTCTCCAAGAGACCCAGTACTTC
TRBV5-1	NA	TRBJ2-7	NA	CASSLERAVGEHYF	TGCGCCAGCAGCTTGGAAAGGGCTGTGGGGGAGCACTACTTC
TRBV10-3	TRBD1	TRBJ2-3	many	CATQGQGFVDTQYF	TGTGCCACACAAGGACAGGGATTTGTAGATACGCAGTATTTT
TRBV7-2	NA	TRBJ1-4	many	CASSLTKANEKLFF	TGTGCCAGCAGCTTAACTAAGGCTAATGAAAAACTGTTTTTT
TRBV20-1	NA	TRBJ1-4	NA	CSANKGSNEKLFF	TGCAGTGCTAATAAGGGGTCTAATGAAAAACTGTTTTTT
TRBV4-1	TRBD2	TRBJ2-3	NA	CASRPSSGSTDTQYF	TGCGCCAGCCGCCCGAGTAGCGGGAGCACAGATACGCAGTATTTT
TRBV3-1	NA	TRBJ2-1	few	CASSQARETGYNEQFF	TGTGCCAGCAGCCAAGCTCGGGAGACGGGATACAATGAGCAGTTCTTC
TRBV4-1	NA	TRBJ1-1	few	CASSQTGSGMNTEAFF	TGCGCCAGCAGCCAGACGGGTTCGGGGATGAACACTGAAGCTTTCTTT
TRBV7-9	TRBD2	TRBJ2-1	NA	CASSPWTSGSDEQFF	TGTGCCAGCAGCCCTTGGACTAGCGGCTCCGATGAGCAGTTCTTC
TRBV18	TRBD2	TRBJ2-5	NA	CASSPLPSGRLRQETQYF	TGTGCCAGCTCACCACTGCCTAGCGGGAGACTGCGCCAAGAGACCCAGTACTTC
TRBV7-2	NA	TRBJ1-6	NA	CASSLLPGNSPLHF	TGTGCCAGCAGCTTACTCCCAGGCAATTCACCCCTCCACTTT
TRBV19	NA	TRBJ1-2	few	CASVTSVVLRGYTF	TGTGCCAGCGTCACCTCCGTTGTCCTCAGGGGCTACACCTTC
TRBV11-2	NA	TRBJ1-6	few	CASSPPPKPDNSPLHF	TGTGCCAGCAGCCCCCCCCCCAAACCGGATAATTCACCCCTCCACTTT
TRBV7-2	NA	TRBJ2-3	NA	CASSAFSTDTQYF	TGTGCCAGCAGCGCGTTCAGCACAGATACGCAGTATTTT
TRBV11-1	NA	TRBJ2-2	few	CASSLRAGSNTGELFF	TGTGCCAGCAGCTTAAGGGCCGGGAGCAACACCGGGGAGCTGTTTTTT
TRBV10-3	TRBD1	TRBJ1-1	few	CATRGLVRTGGRGTEAFF	TGTGCCACCCGGGGGCTGGTCCGGACAGGGGGCCGGGGAACTGAAGCTTTCTTT
TRBV4-2	NA	TRBJ2-7	NA	CASSQGFQGAFDEQYF	TGTGCCAGCAGCCAAGGTTTTCAGGGAGCCTTCGACGAGCAGTACTTC
TRBV11-3	NA	TRBJ2-1	NA	CASSLPRGVSGEQFF	TGTGCCAGCAGCTTACCCCGGGGAGTGTCGGGTGAGCAGTTCTTC
TRBV5-4	TRBD1	TRBJ1-6	many	CASSLYRGADNSPLHF	TGTGCCAGCAGCTTATACAGGGGGGCGGATAATTCACCCCTCCACTTT
TRBV10-1	TRBD1	TRBJ2-2	NA	CASSHRGQGTGELFF	TGCGCCAGCAGCCACCGGGGACAGGGTACCGGGGAGCTGTTTTTT
TRBV9	NA	TRBJ2-5	many	CASSPGNNDEKYF	TGTGCCAGCAGCCCCGGCAACAACGACGAAAAGTACTTC
TRBV10-3	NA	TRBJ2-1	many	CAISESGEQFF	TGTGCCATCAGTGAGTCGGGAGAGCAGTTCTTC
TRBV12-5	TRBD2	TRBJ2-1	NA	CASGAGTSGTYEQFF	TGTGCTAGTGGCGCCGGGACTAGCGGGACTTATGAGCAGTTCTTC
TRBV20-1	NA	TRBJ1-5	many	CSARDGRTLNQPQHF	TGCAGTGCTAGAGACGGTCGGACCCTCAATCAGCCCCAGCATTTT